These T cell receptor beta chains were read from a single sample in a study of cytomegalovirus exposure and HLA in healthy donors. Some clones are missing from TCRdb's copy, which holds only in-frame ones; the method was immunoSEQ multiplex PCR. The profile shows 95,000 to 150,000 clones, around 80% of them singletons. What was sequenced was PBMCs. The origin of the receptors is a man aged 45-60 years in good health and CMV-seronegative. The CDR3 runs from the conserved cysteine through the conserved F or W. The D gene is left open where the match is weak. Part of the rows lack a size; the others show once, few, many or a class for expanded clones.

J | V | size | D | DNA | CDR3
TRBJ1-2 | TRBV6-5 | NA | NA | TGTGCCAGCAGACTGGACATGGCTAACTATGGCTACACCTTC | CASRLDMANYGYTF
TRBJ1-5 | TRBV18 | NA | NA | TGTGCCAGCTCTACGGGAAGCAATCAGCCCCAGCATTTT | CASSTGSNQPQHF
TRBJ2-1 | TRBV7-6 | NA | NA | TGTGCCAGCAGCTTAGGGCAGGGCTTGGTCAATGAGCAGTTCTTC | CASSLGQGLVNEQFF
TRBJ2-5 | TRBV4-1 | NA | NA | TGCGCCAGCAGCAATCACGGAGAGACCCAGTACTTC | CASSNHGETQYF
TRBJ2-2 | TRBV28 | NA | NA | TGTGCCAGCAGTTTTGAGGGAGGTGACACCGGGGAGCTGTTTTTT | CASSFEGGDTGELFF
TRBJ2-7 | TRBV7-9 | NA | TRBD2 | TGTGCCAGCAGCCAGCGGGACCCCAGGGCCGAGCAGTACTTC | CASSQRDPRAEQYF
TRBJ2-5 | TRBV18 | once | NA | TGTGCCAGCTCACCACGAACAGGCTCGCGTGGGACCCAGTACTTC | CASSPRTGSRGTQYF
TRBJ2-7 | TRBV19 | NA | TRBD2 | TGTGCCAGTAGTATATCGCTCGGGGGGTGGAGCTACGAGCAGTACTTC | CASSISLGGWSYEQYF
TRBJ1-1 | TRBV6-6 | NA | NA | TGTGCCAGCAGGCGAGGGAGGGGACCGAACACTGAAGCTTTCTTT | CASRRGRGPNTEAFF
TRBJ1-2 | TRBV28 | NA | TRBD1 | TGTGCCAGCATCCGGACAGGGGAGGTGCGTGGCTACACCTTC | CASIRTGEVRGYTF
TRBJ1-1 | TRBV10-1 | once | TRBD1 | TGCGCCAGCAGCAAGACAGGGGAAAGGGATACTGAAGCTTTCTTT | CASSKTGERDTEAFF
TRBJ1-4 | TRBV5-1 | NA | NA | TGCGCCAGCAGCCAAGGGGCAACTAATGAAAAACTGTTTTTT | CASSQGATNEKLFF
TRBJ2-7 | TRBV9 | NA | TRBD1 | TGTGCCAGCAGCGGGGGGGACAGGGGGCTGGAGCAGTACTTC | CASSGGDRGLEQYF
TRBJ2-3 | TRBV7-7 | NA | NA | TGTGCTAGCAGCTTAGGGGTAGGGGGAGATACGCAGTATTTT | CASSLGVGGDTQYF
TRBJ2-7 | TRBV30 | once | TRBD1 | TGTGCCTGGACTCCCGACAGGGGGAACTACGAGCAGTACTTC | CAWTPDRGNYEQYF